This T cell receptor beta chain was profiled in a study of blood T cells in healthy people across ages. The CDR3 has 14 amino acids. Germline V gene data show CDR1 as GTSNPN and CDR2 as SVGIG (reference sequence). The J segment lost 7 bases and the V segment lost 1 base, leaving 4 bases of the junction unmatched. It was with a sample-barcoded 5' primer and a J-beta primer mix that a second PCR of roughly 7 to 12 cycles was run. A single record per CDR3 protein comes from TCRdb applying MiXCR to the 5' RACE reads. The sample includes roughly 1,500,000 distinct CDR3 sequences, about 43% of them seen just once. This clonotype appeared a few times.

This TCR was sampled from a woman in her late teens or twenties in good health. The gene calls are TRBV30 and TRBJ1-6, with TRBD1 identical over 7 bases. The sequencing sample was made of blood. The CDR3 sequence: CAWSEPGQNSPLHF. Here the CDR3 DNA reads TGTGCCTGGAGTGAACCGGGACAGAATTCACCCCTCCACTTT.